One sample yielded the 31 T cell receptor beta chains listed below, sequenced in a study of blood T cells in healthy people across ages (dated by TCRdb to 2015 to 2017). Receptor libraries were prepared by 5' RACE. This sample was sequenced with an Illumina HiSeq 2500. A second PCR of roughly 7 to 12 cycles was performed with a sample-barcoded 5' primer and a J-beta primer mix. In-frame beta chains were kept once TCRdb had trimmed the public reads at Q25 with fastp and called clones with MiXCR. Rows matching on CDR3 protein sequence are summarized as one entry with the most common DNA and genes. The sample table shows some 1 million distinct CDR3 sequences, and 40% to 45% are seen once. Of the sample, 18% falls within the top ten clones. The sample comprised blood. The origin of the receptors is a woman aged 55-70 years in good health.

On this clonotype itself: The junction does not match germline at one end; this may be a read error. This rearrangement joins TRBV6-5 to TRBJ2-5, with TRBD2 as a possible D gene (5 bases). The closer fit of TRBJ2-7 to the DNA end suggests the J call may be wrong. The CDR3 loop spans 15 amino acids. Germline CDR1 and CDR2: MNHEY and SVGAGI. CDR3 nucleotides: TGTGCCAGCAGTCACTCGAGACCAAACGGGAACGAGCAGTACTTC. It yields the protein CASSHSRPNGNEQYF.

The chain joins TRBV3-1 to TRBJ2-4, with D possibly TRBD2 on 5 matching bases. This CDR3 contains 17 residues. Trimming stripped 4 bases from V and 0 bases from J, with 16 bases between. CDR1 and CDR2 from the germline V gene are LGHDT and YNNKEL (reference sequence). The CDR3 sequence is CASSPPEAAVAKNIQYF. CDR3 coding DNA: TGTGCCAGCAGCCCCCCGGAGGCAGCCGTAGCCAAAAACATTCAGTACTTC.

The V and J genes are TRBV12-3 or TRBV12-4 and TRBJ1-2; no reliable D call. The V end was cut by 4 bases, the J end by 7 bases, with 13 bases between. The CDR3 consists of 13 residues. The CDR3 DNA follows: TGTGCCAGCAGTTCCCACCCCGGGAGTGGCTACACCTTC. Translation gives CASSSHPGSGYTF.

This clonotype was seen once. The chain is built from TRBV24-1 and TRBJ2-1, with D possibly being TRBD1 (5 bases). CDR3 length: 14 residues. Germline V gene sequence: CDR1 KGHDR, CDR2 SFDVKD. Trimming left V 4 bases short and J 2 bases short, with 8 bases between. CDR3 loop: CATSETDTYNEQFF. The CDR3 bases are TGTGCCACCAGTGAAACGGACACCTACAATGAGCAGTTCTTC.

The chain links TRBV28 to TRBJ1-2, with a weak D call TRBD1 (5 bases). The CDR3 is 12 amino acids. Germline CDR1 and CDR2: MDHEN and SYDVKM. The germline V and J ends were trimmed by 4 bases and 6 bases, with 9 bases remaining between them. The CDR3, as DNA: TGTGCCAGCAGTTCCGGGACGGATGGCTACACCTTC. It codes for CASSSGTDGYTF.

The chain has TRBV24-1 and TRBJ2-3, with 7 bases identical to TRBD2. Per germline, CDR1 KGHDR and CDR2 SFDVKD. V was clipped by 3 bases and J by 2 bases; unmatched bases: 4. There are 15 residues in the CDR3. Here the CDR3 reads CATSDPGTNTDTQYF. The CDR3 DNA reads TGTGCCACCAGTGATCCCGGGACTAACACAGATACGCAGTATTTT.

The chain combines TRBV5-1 with TRBJ1-1, with TRBD1 matching 9 bases. CDR3 length equals 15 residues. Germline CDR1 and CDR2: SGHRS and YFSETQ. V shed 6 bases and J 1 base; nucleotides not matched to a gene: 7. CDR3 amino acids: CASTPRQGENTEAFF. The CDR3 region has the DNA TGCGCCAGCACCCCCCGACAGGGGGAGAACACTGAAGCTTTCTTT.

The chain employs TRBV6-1 and TRBJ2-7, with TRBD1 identical over 7 bases. The CDR3 consists of 13 residues. The V gene's germline CDR1 is MNHNS and CDR2 SASEGT. The V and J ends lost 6 bases and 5 bases, in that order; junction bases with no gene match: 7. Here the CDR3 DNA reads TGTGCCAGCAGAGTACGACAGGGAAACGAGCAGTACTTC. Amino acids: CASRVRQGNEQYF.

The J gene is TRBJ1-2, the V gene TRBV27; 9 bases align to TRBD1. The germline V gene has CDR1 MNHEY and CDR2 SMNVEV (reference sequence). The CDR3 runs 15 residues. V trimming: 7 bases; J trimming: 8 bases; junction bases outside the gene matches: 14. DNA of the CDR3: TGTGCCAGCACGTCACCGAGACAGGGGGTAAAGGGCTACACCTTC. It is translated as CASTSPRQGVKGYTF.

V and J are TRBV7-2 and TRBJ2-3; unclear D gene. The CDR3 consists of 14 residues. Deletions cut 4 bases from V and 4 bases from J, with 12 bases between. Germline CDR1 SGHTA, CDR2 FQGNSA. The CDR3 DNA reads as TGTGCCAGCAGCTACCCAGCTTGGGCAGATACGCAGTATTTT. Amino acids: CASSYPAWADTQYF.

The sample holds a few counts of this clonotype. J is TRBJ2-7 and V is TRBV5-6; possibly TRBD2 for D (6 bases). CDR3 length equals 15 residues. Per germline, CDR1 SGHDT and CDR2 YYEEEE. The ends were cut back, 4 bases at V and 0 bases at J, with 14 bases in the middle. CDR3 in DNA: TGTGCCAGCAGCCGTGGACTAACAAGCTCCTACGAGCAGTACTTC. Its translation: CASSRGLTSSYEQYF.

The V call is TRBV6-2 or TRBV6-3, the J call TRBJ1-6, with 8 bases identical to TRBD1. V trimming: 2 bases; J trimming: 7 bases; junction bases outside the gene matches: 4. The CDR3 extends over 15 amino acids. The germline V gene has CDR1 MNHEY and CDR2 SVGEGT. This CDR3 reads CASSYGGTGNSPLHF. The CDR3, as DNA: TGTGCCAGCAGTTACGGGGGGACAGGAAATTCACCCCTCCACTTT.

This chain links TRBV5-6 with TRBJ2-7; 13 nucleotides match TRBD2. With the DNA end fitting TRBJ2-5 better, the J assignment may be wrong. The germline gives CDR1 SGHDT, CDR2 YYEEEE. This CDR3 has 16 residues. The CDR3 DNA reads as TGTGCCAACTACAGGACTAGCGGGAGTCCGGGGGAGACCCAGTACTTC. This codes for CANYRTSGSPGETQYF.

The genes are TRBV29-1 and TRBJ2-2; no definite D call. The CDR3 is 15 amino acids. CDR1 and CDR2 from the germline V gene are SQVTM and ANQGSEA. Trimming took off 6 bases at V and 1 base at J, with 15 bases between the two ends. For the CDR3, the DNA is TGCAGCGTCGCGACCGAACTCAAGAACACCGGGGAGCTGTTTTTT. The encoded protein is CSVATELKNTGELFF.

The chain is built from TRBV28 and TRBJ2-7; D is unresolved. Trimming left V 2 bases short and J 6 bases short, with 8 bases between. Germline CDR1 MDHEN, CDR2 SYDVKM. The CDR3 has 12 amino acids. The CDR3 is CASSLLSGEQYF. The CDR3, as DNA: TGTGCCAGCAGTTTACTCTCGGGCGAGCAGTACTTC. The whole variable domain, filled in from reference TRBV28 and TRBJ2-7, reads DVKVTQSSRYLVKRTGEKVFLECVQDMDHENMFWYRQDPGLGLRLIYFSYDVKMKEKGDIPEGYSVSREKKERFSLILESASTNQTSMYLCASSLLSGEQYFGPGTRLTVT.

The chain links TRBV20-1 to TRBJ2-7, with D possibly TRBD2 on 6 matching bases. Germline CDR1 is DFQATT and CDR2 is SNEGSKA (reference sequence). Trimming pared 5 bases from V and 2 bases from J, leaving 13 bases between. This CDR3 spans 13 amino acids. The CDR3 sequence: CSAASSATYEQYF. The CDR3 DNA is TGCAGTGCTGCCTCTAGCGCGACCTACGAGCAGTACTTC.

The chain employs TRBV3-1 and TRBJ1-1, with D tentatively TRBD1 (5 bases). Germline assignment: CDR1 LGHDT and CDR2 YNNKEL (reference sequence). This CDR3 has 14 amino acids. Trimming cost V 4 bases and J 7 bases, with 16 bases left between them. In DNA form, the CDR3 reads TGTGCCAGCAGCCGTCTAGGGCAGGGAGGTGAAGCTTTCTTT. As protein: CASSRLGQGGEAFF. Supplemented by reference TRBV3-1 and TRBJ1-1, the full variable domain reads DTAVSQTPKYLVTQMGNDKSIKCEQNLGHDTMYWYKQDSKKFLKIMFSYNNKELIINETVPNRFSPKSPDKAHLNLHINSLELGDSAVYFCASSRLGQGGEAFFGQGTRLTVV.

The chain links TRBV7-6 to TRBJ2-6; 7 bases line up with TRBD1. CDR1 is SGHVS and CDR2 is FNYEAQ in the germline V gene. Trimming cost V 1 base and J 0 bases; bases outside gene matches: 6. This CDR3 spans 18 amino acids. CDR3 DNA sequence: TGTGCCAGCAGCTTAGAGGGGGCGCCCAACTCTGGGGCCAACGTCCTGACTTTC. Translated, it gives CASSLEGAPNSGANVLTF.

The chain uses TRBV24-1 and TRBJ2-1, with TRBD2 matching over 10 bases. V lost 5 bases, J lost 13 bases, and 13 bases stayed unmatched. Germline V gene data show CDR1 as KGHDR and CDR2 as SFDVKD. The CDR3 runs to 15 residues. The CDR3 coding sequence is TGTGCCACCAGTGCTCTAGCGGGAGATATGGAGACCCAGTTCTTC. Its translation is CATSALAGDMETQFF.

This clonotype was seen more than once but under ten times. The chain combines TRBV7-3 with TRBJ2-1; D unresolved. The CDR3 is 12 residues long. V lost 3 bases to trimming and J lost 10 bases, with 10 bases between them. The germline gives CDR1 SGHTA, CDR2 FQGTGA. In DNA, the CDR3 is TGTGCCAGCAGCTTGCCTGGGCAAGAGCAGTTCTTC. Its protein product is CASSLPGQEQFF.

J is TRBJ2-6 and V is TRBV6-5, with 7 nucleotides matching TRBD1. V shed 2 bases and J 1 base; nucleotides not matched to a gene: 8. The CDR3 consists of 18 residues. Germline values: CDR1 MNHEY, CDR2 SVGAGI. The CDR3 loop is CASSYQDRLISGANVLTF. The CDR3 bases are TGTGCCAGCAGTTACCAGGACAGGCTTATTTCTGGGGCCAACGTCCTGACTTTC.

The J gene is TRBJ1-6, the V gene TRBV20-1, with no clear D. Germline values: CDR1 DFQATT, CDR2 SNEGSKA (reference sequence). The V and J ends lost 1 base and 8 bases respectively, with 21 bases between them. This CDR3 region has 17 residues. The CDR3 nucleotides read TGCAGTGCTAGAGCTTCGAACCTGGACTTGCTTTATTCACCCCTCCACTTT. It yields the protein CSARASNLDLLYSPLHF.

In the case of this clonotype: Relative to the germline gene, one junction end is altered; a read error may explain this. The V gene is TRBV20-1, the J gene TRBJ2-1; the match to TRBD2 covers 14 bases. From germline, CDR1 is DFQATT and CDR2 SNEGSKA (reference sequence). The CDR3 is 14 residues long. The CDR3 loop is CSARLAGGYNEQLF. CDR3 nucleotide sequence: TGCAGTGCCAGACTAGCGGGAGGGTACAATGAGCAGTTATTC.

The CDR3 sequence: CSASGTGGQYSEQFF. The CDR3 DNA reads TGCAGTGCATCCGGGACAGGGGGACAATATAGTGAGCAGTTCTTC. The gene calls are TRBV20-1 and TRBJ2-1; 11 bases match TRBD1. Trimming at V came to 6 bases and at J to 9 bases, leaving 13 bases not matched to a gene. This CDR3 spans 15 amino acids. The germline gives CDR1 DFQATT, CDR2 SNEGSKA (reference sequence).

This clonotype was seen a few times. The chain is built from TRBV2 and TRBJ2-1; D remains ambiguous. The germline gives CDR1 SNHLY, CDR2 FYNNEI. There are 14 residues in the CDR3. Trimming took off 1 base at V and 4 bases at J, with 8 bases between the two ends. CDR3 DNA sequence: TGTGCCAGCAGTGAAGAACAGTTTTACAATGAGCAGTTCTTC. Translating it yields CASSEEQFYNEQFF. Full variable domain (rest looked up from reference TRBV2 and TRBJ2-1): EPEVTQTPSHQVTQMGQEVILRCVPISNHLYFYWYRQILGQKVEFLVSFYNNEISEKSEIFDDQFSVERPDGSNFTLKIRSTKLEDSAMYFCASSEEQFYNEQFFGPGTRLTVL.

This clonotype came up a few times. The chain is built from TRBV7-8 and TRBJ2-7, with D perhaps matching TRBD1 (5 bases). The CDR3 extends over 15 amino acids. In germline, CDR1 is SGHVS, CDR2 FQNEAQ. Trimming pared 2 bases from V and 0 bases from J, leaving 11 bases between. In DNA, the CDR3 is TGTGCCAGCAGCTTACAATGGGGCAGCTCCTACGAGCAGTACTTC. Amino acid sequence: CASSLQWGSSYEQYF.

The gene calls are TRBV10-3 and TRBJ1-6, with 10 bases that match TRBD1. The V gene's germline CDR1 is ENHRY and CDR2 SYGVKD. The CDR3 sequence is 16 residues long. J was trimmed by 8 bases and V by 4 bases; bases with no gene match: 8. This CDR3 is CAISAVDRGTYSPLHF. CDR3 nucleotides: TGTGCCATCAGTGCCGTGGACAGGGGGACATATTCACCCCTCCACTTT.

This clonotype occurred a few times. The chain couples TRBV6-6 to TRBJ1-1, with 7 positions matching TRBD1. The J segment lost 0 bases and the V segment lost 6 bases, leaving 4 bases of the junction unmatched. The CDR3 extends over 14 amino acids. CDR1 MNHNY and CDR2 SVGAGI come from the germline V gene (reference sequence). CDR3 amino acids: CASRLGQMNTEAFF. The CDR3 DNA is TGTGCCAGCAGATTGGGACAGATGAACACTGAAGCTTTCTTT.

J is TRBJ2-5 and V is TRBV3-1; the D is unclear. This CDR3 is 12 amino acids long. V shed 8 bases and J shed 1 base, with 8 bases lying between them. The germline CDR1 and CDR2 sequences are LGHDT and YNNKEL (reference sequence). CDR3 sequence (DNA): TGTGCCAGCGTGAGCGCCCAAGAGACCCAGTACTTC. Amino acid sequence: CASVSAQETQYF.

CDR3 bases: TGTGCCACAAATCGAGAAGGCTACAATGAGCAGTACTTC. Translating gives CATNREGYNEQYF. The V gene is TRBV10-3, the J gene TRBJ2-1; unclear D gene. Gene TRBJ2-7 matches the end of the DNA better, so the J call may be wrong. Germline V gene data show CDR1 as ENHRY and CDR2 as SYGVKD. The CDR3 has 13 amino acids.

The chain joins TRBV6-2 or TRBV6-3 to TRBJ2-3, with D possibly TRBD1 on 7 matching bases. V lost 1 base, J lost 8 bases, and 19 bases lay in between. CDR3 length: 16 amino acids. Germline lookup yields CDR1 MNHEY and CDR2 SVGEGT. CDR3 in amino acids: CASSYYRTGLGGTQYF. The DNA of the CDR3 is TGTGCCAGCAGTTACTATCGGACAGGTCTGGGGGGTACGCAGTATTTT.